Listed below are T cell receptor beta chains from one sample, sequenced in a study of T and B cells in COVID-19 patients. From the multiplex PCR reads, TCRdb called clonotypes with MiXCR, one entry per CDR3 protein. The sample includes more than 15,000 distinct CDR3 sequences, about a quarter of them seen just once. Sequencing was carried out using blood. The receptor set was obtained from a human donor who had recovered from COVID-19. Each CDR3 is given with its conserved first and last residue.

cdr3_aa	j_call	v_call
CSVDVETGELFF	TRBJ2-2	TRBV29-1
CASSEGAAYPYGYTF	TRBJ1-2	TRBV6-1
CSAPPGTGPMNTEAFF	TRBJ1-1	TRBV29-1
CSATASGGYNEQFF	TRBJ2-1	TRBV20-1
CASSLAQVLTDTQYF	TRBJ2-3	TRBV7-2
CASTGDNSPLHF	TRBJ1-6	TRBV6-5
CASSPRVAGADTQYF	TRBJ2-3	TRBV7-9
CSVEIANSGNTIYF	TRBJ1-3	TRBV29-1
CASSYSQESSGNTIYF	TRBJ1-3	TRBV6-6
CASRGRGQPQHF	TRBJ1-5	TRBV12-3/TRBV12-4
CASTPFYTSYEQYF	TRBJ2-7	TRBV19
CASSTPTGRGTEAFF	TRBJ1-1	TRBV6-5
CASSSGGANTGELFF	TRBJ2-2	TRBV19
CASSYQAGRQETQYF	TRBJ2-5	TRBV6-2/TRBV6-3
CASSTGTAYGYTF	TRBJ1-2	TRBV6-5
CASSIGQAGQPQHF	TRBJ1-5	TRBV19
CASSSELNTEAFF	TRBJ1-1	TRBV27
CASSFRSSFGDIQYF	TRBJ2-4	TRBV19
CASSQDWGDGSYNEQFF	TRBJ2-1	TRBV5-1
CASSLMLLAGTDTQYF	TRBJ2-3	TRBV5-1
CASRRAGEAGAPEQYF	TRBJ2-7	TRBV6-6
CSAGTGTGYRTDTQYF	TRBJ2-3	TRBV20-1
CSARDPLAVSIDEQYF	TRBJ2-7	TRBV20-1
CATGSREANEKLFF	TRBJ1-4	TRBV24-1
CASSPYNEQFF	TRBJ2-1	TRBV7-2
CAIGGRKETQYF	TRBJ2-5	TRBV10-3
CASSLYHRATGYTF	TRBJ1-2	TRBV5-6
CASSPIFRTPYEQYF	TRBJ2-7	TRBV18
CASSSSGANTGELFF	TRBJ2-2	TRBV7-9
CASRVSGQYGIGYTF	TRBJ1-2	TRBV27
CASSESGSARNYGYTF	TRBJ1-2	TRBV6-5
CASSSHRGGGSYEQYF	TRBJ2-7	TRBV6-2/TRBV6-3
CASSITLAGTGELFF	TRBJ2-2	TRBV19
CASSLVHLASEQYF	TRBJ2-7	TRBV13
CASNPGTANYGYTF	TRBJ1-2	TRBV19
CASSLTGRGDYGYTF	TRBJ1-2	TRBV6-5
CASSLVQINEKLFF	TRBJ1-4	TRBV5-6
CASSNGGPSNQPQHF	TRBJ1-5	TRBV6-2/TRBV6-3
CSARVALGRQGMRVGQPQHF	TRBJ1-5	TRBV20-1
CASSINGRAIEAFF	TRBJ1-1	TRBV19
CASSRVFFYGYTF	TRBJ1-2	TRBV11-2
CATSRGGPGGGTWYEQYF	TRBJ2-7	TRBV15
CASSRGGINYGYTF	TRBJ1-2	TRBV19
CASSSHRGFPNEQFF	TRBJ2-1	TRBV12-3/TRBV12-4
CASRSPRGGKGYEQYF	TRBJ2-7	TRBV27
CASSPAGLRNTGELFF	TRBJ2-2	TRBV18